Below are 19 T cell receptor beta chains sequenced from a single sample in a study of T cells in localized non-small cell lung cancer. TCRdb keeps only in-frame clones here, not all; method: immunoSEQ multiplex PCR. The sample carries tens of thousands of clones, 84% recorded once. Sample: peripheral blood, taken before any cancer treatment. These TCRs come from a man aged 40-75 years with stage I lung adenocarcinoma.

The chain combines TRBV7-3 with TRBJ1-1, with D perhaps TRBD1 (6 bases). Germline V gives CDR1 SGHTA, CDR2 FQGTGA. The CDR3 spans 14 residues. V was shortened by 5 bases and J by 0 bases, with 10 bases between the two germline ends. The CDR3 loop is CASSEGHLNTEAFF. The CDR3 bases are TGTGCCAGCAGCGAGGGACATTTGAACACTGAAGCTTTCTTT.

The chain has TRBV5-4 and TRBJ2-5; D might be TRBD1 or TRBD2, each matching 5 bases. Per germline, CDR1 SGHNT and CDR2 YYREEE (reference sequence). The CDR3 is made up of 15 amino acids. With 0 bases removed from V and 3 bases from J, the gap between germline ends came to 12 bases. The CDR3 DNA is TGTGCCAGCAGCTTGGCCGGGGCAGGCGAAGAGACCCAGTACTTC. This encodes CASSLAGAGEETQYF. The whole variable domain, remainder taken from reference TRBV5-4 and TRBJ2-5, is ETGVTQSPTHLIKTRGQQVTLRCSSQSGHNTVSWYQQALGQGPQFIFQYYREEENGRGNFPPRFSGLQFPNYSSELNVNALELDDSALYLCASSLAGAGEETQYFGPGTRLLVL.

The table lists this clone with a few counts. The chain joins TRBV2 to TRBJ2-5; D is unclear. The length of the CDR3 is 12 residues. V lost 4 bases and J 6 bases, leaving 9 bases between the germline ends. Germline V gene data show CDR1 as SNHLY and CDR2 as FYNNEI. CDR3 DNA sequence: TGTGCCAGCAGTGGGGTAGGGCAGACCCAGTACTTC. It codes for CASSGVGQTQYF.

The chain couples TRBV5-4 to TRBJ2-7; the D is unclear. Germline-derived CDR1 and CDR2 are SGHNT and YYREEE (reference sequence). Trimming took off 0 bases at V and 2 bases at J, with 9 bases between the two ends. The CDR3 is 14 residues long. CDR3 residues: CASSLGRNPYEQYF. CDR3 bases: TGTGCCAGCAGCTTGGGGCGGAACCCCTACGAGCAGTACTTC.

V gene TRBV29-1 combines with J gene TRBJ1-2, with 7 bases aligning to TRBD1. The V gene end was trimmed by 4 bases and the J gene end by 4 bases; junction bases not matched to a gene: 3. Germline V gene lookup returns CDR1 SQVTM and CDR2 ANQGSEA. The CDR3 loop spans 12 amino acids. In nucleotides, the CDR3 is TGCAGCGTTGGAAGGGACAGCTATGGCTACACCTTC. Amino acid sequence: CSVGRDSYGYTF. The full variable domain, completed using reference TRBV29-1 and TRBJ1-2, is SAVISQKPSRDICQRGTSLTIQCQVDSQVTMMFWYRQQPGQSLTLIATANQGSEATYESGFVIDKFPISRPNLTFSTLTVSNMSPEDSSIYLCSVGRDSYGYTFGSGTRLTVV.

For the CDR3, the DNA is TGTGCCAGCAGCCCGGGCGGGGGGACAGGGAACACTGAAGCTTTCTTT. Translated: CASSPGGGTGNTEAFF. The chain has TRBV5-4 and TRBJ1-1, with 8 nucleotides matching TRBD1. The CDR3 spans 16 residues. Per the germline V gene, CDR1 is SGHNT and CDR2 is YYREEE (reference sequence). With V trimmed by 4 bases and J by 1 base, 9 bases remained unmatched.

The genes are TRBV30 and TRBJ1-1; D unclear. CDR3 length: 13 amino acids. Germline CDR1 reads GTSNPN; CDR2 reads SVGIG (reference sequence). V lost 2 bases and J 4 bases, leaving 11 bases between the germline ends. CDR3 region: CAWSRNVGTEAFF. CDR3 DNA: TGTGCCTGGAGTAGGAATGTCGGCACTGAAGCTTTCTTT.

A word on this clone: Mismatch with germline at one junction end may stem from a read error. The genes are TRBV18 and TRBJ2-3; D ambiguous. There are 12 residues in the CDR3. Per the germline V gene, CDR1 is KGHSH and CDR2 is LQKENI. DNA for the CDR3: TGTGCCAGCTCCCCACGTTCAGATACGCAGTATTTT. Residues: CASSPRSDTQYF. The complete variable domain, with remaining parts taken from reference TRBV18 and TRBJ2-3, reads NAGVMQNPRHLVRRRGQEARLRCSPMKGHSHVYWYRQLPEEGLKFMVYLQKENIIDESGMPKERFSAEFPKEGPSILRIQQVVRGDSAAYFCASSPRSDTQYFGPGTRLTVL.

The chain couples TRBV28 to TRBJ1-2; 7 bases agree with TRBD1. The germline V gene has CDR1 MDHEN and CDR2 SYDVKM. V lost 5 bases to trimming and J lost 4 bases; unmatched junction nucleotides: 7. The CDR3 is 14 residues long. CDR3 amino acids: CASSVSPGGYGYTF. The CDR3, as DNA: TGTGCCAGCAGTGTAAGCCCAGGGGGCTATGGCTACACCTTC.

The V and J genes are TRBV12-2 and TRBJ2-5; the table's D call TRBD2 went unverified against the DNA. TRBV12-2 has pseudogene status. The CDR3 sequence is 19 residues long. In nucleotides, the CDR3 is TGTGCAAGTCGCTTGGTAGGCCTAGCGGGAGGCCTCCCCCAATTGGACCAGTACTTC. This gives the protein CASRLVGLAGGLPQLDQYF.

The V call is TRBV15, the J call TRBJ1-1; the D gene is possibly TRBD1 (6 bases). Germline assignment: CDR1 LNHNV and CDR2 YYDKDF (reference sequence). The V end was cut by 5 bases, the J end by 4 bases, with 23 bases between. The CDR3 totals 17 residues. CDR3 sequence reads: CATSGPLGRGRSTEAFF. CDR3 DNA sequence: TGTGCCACCAGCGGACCTTTGGGCAGGGGTAGGAGCACTGAAGCTTTCTTT.

The chain uses TRBV19 and TRBJ2-1; 10 bases are a match to TRBD2. V shed 3 bases, J shed 4 bases, and the junction held 3 bases outside the gene matches. The CDR3 extends over 15 amino acids. The germline CDR1 and CDR2 sequences are LNHDA and SQIVND (reference sequence). For the CDR3, the DNA is TGTGCCAGTAGTATGGGACTAGCGCCGTACAATGAGCAGTTCTTC. It codes for CASSMGLAPYNEQFF. Full variable domain (outside the CDR3, taken from reference TRBV19 and TRBJ2-1): DGGITQSPKYLFRKEGQNVTLSCEQNLNHDAMYWYRQDPGQGLRLIYYSQIVNDFQKGDIAEGYSVSREKKESFPLTVTSAQKNPTAFYLCASSMGLAPYNEQFFGPGTRLTVL.

V gene TRBV4-1 combines with J gene TRBJ1-5; D perhaps matches TRBD1 (6 bases). V was trimmed by 3 bases and J by 7 bases, leaving 10 bases between them. CDR1 and CDR2 (germline): MGHRA, YSYEKL. CDR3 size: 13 residues. In DNA form, the CDR3 reads TGCGCCAGCAGCCAGGGGGGCACGCAGCCCCAGCATTTT. Residues: CASSQGGTQPQHF.

The V gene is TRBV11-2, the J gene TRBJ2-1, with 7 bases aligning to TRBD2. V lost 3 bases to trimming and J lost 2 bases; unmatched junction nucleotides: 4. The CDR3 is made up of 15 amino acids. CDR1 SGHAT and CDR2 FQNNGV come from the germline V gene. Here the CDR3 reads CASSLGGTTYNEQFF. DNA of the CDR3: TGTGCCAGCAGCTTGGGTGGGACTACCTACAATGAGCAGTTCTTC.

The CDR3 DNA reads as TGTGCCAGCAGTAAAAACCCCACAGATACGCAGTATTTT. This gives the protein CASSKNPTDTQYF. The chain recombines TRBV28 with TRBJ2-3; no firm D call. V was cut by 5 bases and J by 2 bases, with 8 bases left in between. In germline, CDR1 is MDHEN, CDR2 SYDVKM. The CDR3 is made up of 13 amino acids. Filled out from reference TRBV28 and TRBJ2-3, the complete variable domain reads DVKVTQSSRYLVKRTGEKVFLECVQDMDHENMFWYRQDPGLGLRLIYFSYDVKMKEKGDIPEGYSVSREKKERFSLILESASTNQTSMYLCASSKNPTDTQYFGPGTRLTVL.

CDR3 nucleotide sequence: TGTGCCAGTAGTATAGACGAGACAGGGTATTTTCAGCCCCAGCATTTT. This codes for CASSIDETGYFQPQHF. This chain connects TRBV19 to TRBJ1-5, with 7 bases identical to TRBD1. The V segment lost 0 bases and the J segment 6 bases; nucleotides outside the gene matches: 8. This CDR3 comprises 16 residues. Germline V gives CDR1 LNHDA, CDR2 SQIVND (reference sequence).

This clone came up once. The chain combines TRBV28 with TRBJ2-1; D not resolved. The CDR3 contains 15 residues. Trimming removed 4 bases from V and 0 bases from J, with 10 bases in between. Germline CDR1 MDHEN, CDR2 SYDVKM. The CDR3 DNA reads TGTGCCAGCAGTTCCCCTACAAGCTCCTACAATGAGCAGTTCTTC. Protein: CASSSPTSSYNEQFF. The full variable domain, rest sourced from reference TRBV28 and TRBJ2-1, is DVKVTQSSRYLVKRTGEKVFLECVQDMDHENMFWYRQDPGLGLRLIYFSYDVKMKEKGDIPEGYSVSREKKERFSLILESASTNQTSMYLCASSSPTSSYNEQFFGPGTRLTVL.

This chain uses TRBV7-3 with TRBJ2-2; D gene uncertain. Per germline, CDR1 SGHTA and CDR2 FQGTGA. V was pared by 1 base and J by 6 bases, with 9 bases between. This CDR3 has 14 amino acids. This CDR3 reads CASSLNSIPGELFF. The CDR3 DNA reads TGTGCCAGCAGCTTAAACTCGATCCCCGGGGAGCTGTTTTTT.

The chain employs TRBV6-5 and TRBJ1-2; D gene uncertain. CDR1 is MNHEY and CDR2 is SVGAGI in the germline V gene. The length of the CDR3 is 15 residues. The ends were cut back, 5 bases at V and 2 bases at J, with 15 bases in the middle. The CDR3 nucleotides are TGTGCCAGCAGTCCCACGGAGGGAGGAAACTATGGCTACACCTTC. Translating it yields CASSPTEGGNYGYTF.